A selection of T cell receptor beta chains follows, all from one sample in a study of shared clonotypes between healthy human individuals. Repertoires were generated with immunoSEQ multiplex PCR, while TCRdb's copy carries only in-frame clones and drops some. The table lists millions of clones, approximately 94% of them singletons, with under 2% in the top ten. Sequenced: naive CD8+ T cells from PBMCs. The receptors stem from a man between 18 and 35 years old in good health. Some clones in this sample may be carry-over from other donors' samples. Each CDR3 is given with its conserved first and last residue. A D gene is named only where the DNA matches it firmly. Not all rows give a size; the values are once, few, many and, for expanded clones, a class.

NA	NA	TRBV7-9	17	TRBJ1-4	CASRMGRSSFHNEKLFF	TGTGCCAGCAGAATGGGGAGGTCCTCGTTCCATAATGAAAAACTGTTTTTT
NA	NA	TRBV19	17	TRBJ1-5	CASTGGRGRESNQPQHF	TGTGCCAGTACGGGAGGCAGGGGTCGGGAAAGCAATCAGCCCCAGCATTTT
NA	NA	TRBV28	17	TRBJ1-2	CASRGVLQMGASYGYTF	TGTGCCAGCAGAGGAGTATTACAAATGGGGGCTTCCTATGGCTACACCTTC
NA	NA	TRBV28	13	TRBJ2-3	CATCTLHTDTQYF	TGTGCCACCTGTACCCTCCACACAGATACGCAGTATTTT
NA	NA	TRBV27	13	TRBJ2-7	CASSFWAHQPQYF	TGTGCCAGCAGTTTTTGGGCCCACCAGCCCCAGTACTTC
TRBD2	once	TRBV19	16	TRBJ2-1	CASSMTGSSGSIEQFF	TGTGCCAGTAGTATGACAGGTTCTAGCGGGAGTATTGAGCAGTTCTTC
NA	few	TRBV18	12	TRBJ2-5	CASSLSEETQYF	TGTGCCAGCTCACTGTCCGAAGAGACCCAGTACTTC
NA	NA	TRBV7-2	15	TRBJ1-2	CASSFPWGANYGYTF	TGTGCCAGCAGCTTTCCGTGGGGGGCTAACTATGGCTACACCTTC
NA	NA	TRBV27	14	TRBJ2-7	CASSLSGALYEQYF	TGTGCCAGCAGTTTATCGGGGGCCCTCTACGAGCAGTACTTC
NA	once	TRBV7-3	15	TRBJ2-3	CASSAGLGSTDTQYF	TGTGCCAGCAGCGCAGGACTCGGAAGCACAGATACGCAGTATTTT
NA	once	TRBV30	15	TRBJ1-5	CAWSNGEYSNQPQHF	TGTGCCTGGAGTAATGGGGAGTATAGCAATCAGCCCCAGCATTTT
TRBD1	NA	TRBV9	17	TRBJ1-4	CASSVGPGGAANEKLFF	TGTGCCAGCAGCGTTGGCCCAGGGGGCGCGGCTAATGAAAAACTGTTTTTT
TRBD1	NA	TRBV27	13	TRBJ2-7	CASSPRQGYEQYF	TGTGCCAGCAGTCCGCGACAGGGCTACGAGCAGTACTTC
TRBD2	NA	TRBV11-2	17	TRBJ2-6	CASSAGGPASGANVLTF	TGTGCCAGCTCAGCGGGAGGGCCCGCCTCTGGGGCCAACGTCCTGACTTTC
TRBD2	once	TRBV4-2	13	TRBJ2-3	CASSQERREGQYF	TGTGCCAGCAGCCAAGAGAGGCGGGAGGGCCAGTATTTT
NA	NA	TRBV7-9	14	TRBJ1-1	CASSPHRAGTEAFF	TGTGCCAGCAGCCCCCATCGGGCGGGCACTGAAGCTTTCTTT
TRBD2	NA	TRBV9	15	TRBJ2-7	CASSPGVAGEYEQYF	TGTGCCAGCAGCCCCGGGGTAGCGGGAGAGTACGAGCAGTACTTC
TRBD2	NA	TRBV7-9	16	TRBJ2-5	CASSSASGWYKETQYF	TGTGCCAGCAGCTCGGCTAGCGGATGGTACAAAGAGACCCAGTACTTC
TRBD2	NA	TRBV5-1	14	TRBJ2-3	CASSLAGIADTQYF	TGCGCCAGCAGCTTAGCGGGAATAGCAGATACGCAGTATTTT
NA	NA	TRBV19	14	TRBJ1-1	CASSIGGGNTEAFF	TGTGCCAGTAGTATAGGGGGCGGCAACACTGAAGCTTTCTTT
TRBD2	NA	TRBV4-1	19	TRBJ2-7	CASSQDPPALGLASHEQYF	TGCGCCAGCAGCCAAGATCCCCCTGCCCTGGGACTAGCTTCTCACGAGCAGTACTTC
TRBD2	NA	TRBV27	18	TRBJ2-1	CASTQTFGGGSAYNEQFF	TGTGCCAGCACCCAAACATTCGGCGGGGGGTCTGCCTACAATGAGCAGTTCTTC
NA	once	TRBV15	14	TRBJ1-1	CATSRGTEDTEAFF	TGTGCCACCAGCAGAGGGACAGAGGACACTGAAGCTTTCTTT
NA	NA	TRBV28	15	TRBJ1-1	CASSLFIGMNTEAFF	TGTGCCAGCAGTTTATTTATTGGGATGAACACTGAAGCTTTCTTT
NA	once	TRBV7-9	15	TRBJ1-3	CASSYGGFSENTIYF	TGTGCCAGCAGTTATGGGGGTTTTTCCGAAAACACCATATATTTT
TRBD2	NA	TRBV29-1	14	TRBJ2-7	CSVEDGGSFAEQYF	TGCAGCGTTGAAGATGGCGGGAGTTTTGCCGAGCAGTACTTC
NA	NA	TRBV19	13	TRBJ1-1	CASSIPPNTEAFF	TGTGCCAGTAGTATTCCTCCGAACACTGAAGCTTTCTTT
NA	once	TRBV28	14	TRBJ2-7	CASSLTKRGYEQYF	TGTGCCAGCAGTTTGACGAAAAGGGGCTACGAGCAGTACTTC
NA	NA	TRBV5-4	13	TRBJ2-1	CATDGSSYNEQFF	TGTGCCACCGACGGGAGCTCCTACAATGAGCAGTTCTTC
NA	NA	TRBV5-6	15	TRBJ1-5	CASSLGQPINQPQHF	TGTGCCAGCAGCTTGGGTCAGCCAATTAATCAGCCCCAGCATTTT
NA	NA	TRBV10-3	13	TRBJ2-7	CAIGGGAAYEQYF	TGTGCCATCGGAGGAGGGGCGGCCTACGAGCAGTACTTC
NA	NA	TRBV7-2	16	TRBJ2-4	CASSKHLTQGEGAQYF	TGTGCCAGCAGTAAACACCTCACACAGGGGGAGGGGGCCCAGTACTTC
NA	NA	TRBV11-2	17	TRBJ2-1	CASSLDLSGGLYNEQFF	TGTGCCAGCAGCTTAGATCTAAGCGGAGGCCTCTACAATGAGCAGTTCTTC
TRBD1	NA	TRBV28	16	TRBJ1-4	CASRLFTGGPDEKLFF	TGTGCCAGCAGATTATTTACAGGGGGACCCGATGAAAAACTGTTTTTT
TRBD1	NA	TRBV28	17	TRBJ1-4	CASSLVLGQNYNEKLFF	TGTGCCAGCAGTTTAGTCCTGGGACAGAACTATAATGAAAAACTGTTTTTT
TRBD2	NA	TRBV27	15	TRBJ2-3	CASSLQGGGTDTQYF	TGTGCCAGCAGTTTACAGGGAGGGGGCACAGATACGCAGTATTTT
NA	NA	TRBV11-2	16	TRBJ1-3	CASSRHTGRSGNTIYF	TGTGCCAGCAGCCGCCATACAGGACGCTCTGGAAACACCATATATTTT
NA	NA	TRBV7-9	13	TRBJ1-2	CASSSNHRVGYTF	TGTGCCAGCAGCTCCAACCACAGGGTCGGCTACACCTTC
NA	NA	TRBV5-8	15	TRBJ1-5	CASSTRTADNQPQHF	TGTGCCAGCAGCACAAGGACAGCCGACAATCAGCCCCAGCATTTT
NA	NA	TRBV5-4	17	TRBJ2-7	CASSGGTEERTSYEQYF	TGTGCCAGCAGCGGAGGGACCGAGGAAAGAACCTCCTACGAGCAGTACTTC
NA	NA	TRBV28	16	TRBJ2-7	CASSYGSGQNLYEQYF	TGTGCCAGCAGTTACGGGTCGGGGCAGAATTTATACGAGCAGTACTTC
NA	NA	TRBV27	13	TRBJ2-7	CASSFRGGYEQYF	TGTGCCAGCAGTTTTCGGGGCGGCTACGAGCAGTACTTC
NA	NA	TRBV6-1	13	TRBJ2-3	CASGDTYEDTQYF	TGTGCCAGCGGGGACACCTATGAGGATACGCAGTATTTT
NA	NA	TRBV19	16	TRBJ2-1	CASSIGTEGQGNEQFF	TGTGCCAGTAGTATAGGAACCGAGGGGCAAGGTAATGAGCAGTTCTTC
NA	NA	TRBV27	13	TRBJ2-7	CASSLRLAYEQYF	TGTGCCAGCAGTTTAAGACTAGCCTACGAGCAGTACTTC
TRBD1	NA	TRBV7-3	16	TRBJ2-5	CASSRRDRAIGETQYF	TGTGCCAGCAGCCGCCGGGACAGGGCCATCGGGGAGACCCAGTACTTC
NA	NA	TRBV29-1	11	TRBJ2-7	CSVEWDWEQYF	TGCAGCGTTGAGTGGGACTGGGAGCAGTACTTC
TRBD1	NA	TRBV7-9	15	TRBJ2-1	CASSLRDRERDEQFF	TGTGCCAGCAGCCTCCGAGACAGGGAAAGGGATGAGCAGTTCTTC
TRBD1	NA	TRBV6-6	14	TRBJ1-5	CASGRDRTNQPQHF	TGTGCCAGCGGCCGGGACAGGACCAATCAGCCCCAGCATTTT
NA	NA	TRBV27	14	TRBJ2-1	CASSSPRRSGEQFF	TGTGCCAGCAGTTCCCCTCGACGGAGCGGAGAGCAGTTCTTC
TRBD1	NA	TRBV15	15	TRBJ2-2	CATSRGDRDTGELFF	TGTGCCACCAGCAGAGGGGACAGGGACACCGGGGAGCTGTTTTTT
NA	NA	TRBV28	13	TRBJ1-1	CASSLEDSTEAFF	TGTGCCAGCAGTTTGGAAGATTCCACTGAAGCTTTCTTT
NA	NA	TRBV7-9	13	TRBJ1-2	CASSLDPRGGYTF	TGTGCCAGCAGCTTAGACCCCCGGGGCGGCTACACCTTC
TRBD1	NA	TRBV28	14	TRBJ1-5	CASSHRQGGQPQHF	TGTGCCAGCAGCCACCGACAGGGGGGTCAGCCCCAGCATTTT
NA	NA	TRBV27	16	TRBJ2-5	CASSQDVRGGRETQYF	TGTGCCAGCAGTCAAGACGTTCGAGGGGGGCGAGAGACCCAGTACTTC
TRBD1	once	TRBV4-1	16	TRBJ2-7	CASSPTGTGNRYEQYF	TGCGCCAGCAGCCCCACAGGGACAGGAAACCGATACGAGCAGTACTTC
TRBD1	NA	TRBV9	15	TRBJ1-4	CASSGEGQPNEKLFF	TGTGCCAGCAGCGGGGAGGGACAGCCTAATGAAAAACTGTTTTTT
TRBD1	NA	TRBV9	15	TRBJ1-4	CASSVGQGGGEKLFF	TGTGCCAGCAGCGTAGGACAGGGAGGAGGTGAAAAACTGTTTTTT
TRBD1	NA	TRBV28	13	TRBJ2-5	CASERQGEETQYF	TGTGCCAGCGAACGACAGGGTGAGGAGACCCAGTACTTC
TRBD2	NA	TRBV7-9	19	TRBJ2-4	CASSLGRGAGRTAKNIQYF	TGTGCCAGCAGCTTAGGAAGGGGAGCGGGGAGAACGGCCAAAAACATTCAGTACTTC